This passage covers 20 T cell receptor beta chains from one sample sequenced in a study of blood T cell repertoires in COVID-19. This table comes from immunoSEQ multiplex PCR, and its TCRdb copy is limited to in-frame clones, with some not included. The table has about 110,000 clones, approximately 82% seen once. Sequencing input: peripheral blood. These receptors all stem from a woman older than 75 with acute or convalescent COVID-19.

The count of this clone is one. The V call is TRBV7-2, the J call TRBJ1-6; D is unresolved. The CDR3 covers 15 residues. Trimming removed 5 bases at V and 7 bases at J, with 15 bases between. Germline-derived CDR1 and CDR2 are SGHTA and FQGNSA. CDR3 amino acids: CASSLTGGINSPLHF. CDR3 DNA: TGTGCCAGCAGCCTCACCGGAGGGATCAATTCACCCCTCCACTTT.

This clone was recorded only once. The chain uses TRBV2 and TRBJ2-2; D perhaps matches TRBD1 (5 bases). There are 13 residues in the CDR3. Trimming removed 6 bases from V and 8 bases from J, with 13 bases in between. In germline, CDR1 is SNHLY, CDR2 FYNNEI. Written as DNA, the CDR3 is TGTGCCAGCAGAGCAAACAGGTGGGGGGAGCTGTTTTTT. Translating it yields CASRANRWGELFF.

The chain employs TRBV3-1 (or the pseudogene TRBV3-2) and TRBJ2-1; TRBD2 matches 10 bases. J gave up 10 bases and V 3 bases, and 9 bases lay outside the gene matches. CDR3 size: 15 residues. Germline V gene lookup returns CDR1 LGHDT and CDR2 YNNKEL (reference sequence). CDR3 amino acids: CASSQASGGRGEQFF. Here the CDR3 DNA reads TGTGCCAGCAGCCAGGCTAGCGGGGGCCGGGGGGAGCAGTTCTTC.

CDR3 sequence (DNA): TGTGCCTGGAGTGTACACAGGGGCACTGAAGCTTTCTTT. As protein: CAWSVHRGTEAFF. The V call is TRBV30, the J call TRBJ1-1, with 7 bases lining up with TRBD1. The V segment lost 0 bases and the J segment 4 bases; nucleotides outside the gene matches: 2. The CDR3 has 13 residues. Per the germline V gene, CDR1 is GTSNPN and CDR2 is SVGIG (reference sequence).

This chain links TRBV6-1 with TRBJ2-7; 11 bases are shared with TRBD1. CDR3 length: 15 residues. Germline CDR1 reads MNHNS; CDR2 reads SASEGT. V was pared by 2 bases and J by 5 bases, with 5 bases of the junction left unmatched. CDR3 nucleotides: TGTGCCAGCAGTGAACAAGGGACAGGGGGGAACGAGCAGTACTTC. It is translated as CASSEQGTGGNEQYF.

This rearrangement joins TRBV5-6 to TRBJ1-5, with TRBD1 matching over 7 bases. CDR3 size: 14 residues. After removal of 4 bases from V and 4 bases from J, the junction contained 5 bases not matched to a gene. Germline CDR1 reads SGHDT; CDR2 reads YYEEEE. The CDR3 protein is CASSRRDSNQPQHF. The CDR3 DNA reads TGTGCCAGCAGCCGACGGGACAGTAATCAGCCCCAGCATTTT.

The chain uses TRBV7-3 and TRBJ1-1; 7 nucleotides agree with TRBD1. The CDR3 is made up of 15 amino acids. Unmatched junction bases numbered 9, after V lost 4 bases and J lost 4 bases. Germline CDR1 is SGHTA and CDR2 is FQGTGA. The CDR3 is CASSSTTGDSTEAFF. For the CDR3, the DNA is TGTGCCAGCAGCTCAACCACAGGGGATAGCACTGAAGCTTTCTTT.

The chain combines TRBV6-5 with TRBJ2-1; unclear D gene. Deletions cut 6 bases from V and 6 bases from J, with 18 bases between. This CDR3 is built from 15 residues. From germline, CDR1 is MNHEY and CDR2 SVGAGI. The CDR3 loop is CASSYVTTTPNEQFF. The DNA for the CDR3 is TGTGCCAGCAGCTACGTAACTACGACCCCCAATGAGCAGTTCTTC.

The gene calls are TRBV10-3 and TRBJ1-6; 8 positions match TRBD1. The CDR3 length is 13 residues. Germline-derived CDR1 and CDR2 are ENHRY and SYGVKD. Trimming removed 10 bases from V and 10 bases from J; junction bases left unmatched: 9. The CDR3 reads CASTGGANSPLHF. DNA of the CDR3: TGTGCCAGCACAGGGGGAGCCAACTCACCCCTCCACTTT.

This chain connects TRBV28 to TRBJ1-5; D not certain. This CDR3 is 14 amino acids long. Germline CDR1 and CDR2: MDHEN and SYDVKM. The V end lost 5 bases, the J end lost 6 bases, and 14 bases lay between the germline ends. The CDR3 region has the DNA TGTGCCAGCAGTATAGGTGGTAGGAGTCAGCCCCAGCATTTT. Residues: CASSIGGRSQPQHF.

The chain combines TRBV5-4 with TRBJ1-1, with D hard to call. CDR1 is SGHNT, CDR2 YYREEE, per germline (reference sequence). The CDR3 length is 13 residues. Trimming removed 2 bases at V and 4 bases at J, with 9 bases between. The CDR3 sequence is CASSFGMGTEAFF. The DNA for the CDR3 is TGTGCCAGCAGCTTCGGGATGGGCACTGAAGCTTTCTTT. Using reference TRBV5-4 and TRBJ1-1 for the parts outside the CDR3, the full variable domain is ETGVTQSPTHLIKTRGQQVTLRCSSQSGHNTVSWYQQALGQGPQFIFQYYREEENGRGNFPPRFSGLQFPNYSSELNVNALELDDSALYLCASSFGMGTEAFFGQGTRLTVV.

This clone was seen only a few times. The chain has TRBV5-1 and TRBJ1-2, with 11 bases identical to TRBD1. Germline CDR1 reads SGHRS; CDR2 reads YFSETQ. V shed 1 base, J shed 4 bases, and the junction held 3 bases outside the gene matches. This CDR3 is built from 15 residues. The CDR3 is CASSLTGTGGYGYTF. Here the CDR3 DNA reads TGCGCCAGCAGCTTGACCGGGACAGGGGGCTATGGCTACACCTTC. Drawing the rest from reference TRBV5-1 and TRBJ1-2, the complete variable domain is KAGVTQTPRYLIKTRGQQVTLSCSPISGHRSVSWYQQTPGQGLQFLFEYFSETQRNKGNFPGRFSGRQFSNSRSEMNVSTLELGDSALYLCASSLTGTGGYGYTFGSGTRLTVV.

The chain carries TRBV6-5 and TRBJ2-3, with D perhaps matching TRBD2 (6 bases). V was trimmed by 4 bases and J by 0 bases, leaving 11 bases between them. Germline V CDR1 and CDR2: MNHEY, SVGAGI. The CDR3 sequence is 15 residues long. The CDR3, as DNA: TGTGCCAGCAGTTCCCGCGGGGCGAGCACAGATACGCAGTATTTT. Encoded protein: CASSSRGASTDTQYF.

The CDR3 nucleotides are TGTGCCAGCAGTTACTACTCGAACACTGAAGCTTTCTTT. This codes for CASSYYSNTEAFF. The rearrangement uses TRBV6-5 and TRBJ1-1; D unresolved. CDR1 and CDR2 from the germline V gene are MNHEY and SVGAGI. Trimming left V 1 base short and J 1 base short, with 4 bases between. CDR3 length equals 13 residues.

CDR3 nucleotide sequence: TGTGCCAGCAGCCCGGAGCGGGAACTCTCCTACAATGAGCAGTTCTTC. Its translation: CASSPERELSYNEQFF. The V and J genes are TRBV3-1 (or the pseudogene TRBV3-2) and TRBJ2-1, with 7 positions matching TRBD2. CDR1 is LGHDT and CDR2 is YNNKEL in the germline V gene (reference sequence). The CDR3 spans 16 residues. V gave up 4 bases and J gave up 0 bases; unmatched junction bases: 6.

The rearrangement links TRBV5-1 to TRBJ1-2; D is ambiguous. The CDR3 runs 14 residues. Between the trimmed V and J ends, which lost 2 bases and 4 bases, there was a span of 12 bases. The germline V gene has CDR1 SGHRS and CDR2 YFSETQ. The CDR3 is CASSFPGPVYGYTF. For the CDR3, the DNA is TGCGCCAGCAGCTTCCCGGGTCCGGTCTATGGCTACACCTTC.

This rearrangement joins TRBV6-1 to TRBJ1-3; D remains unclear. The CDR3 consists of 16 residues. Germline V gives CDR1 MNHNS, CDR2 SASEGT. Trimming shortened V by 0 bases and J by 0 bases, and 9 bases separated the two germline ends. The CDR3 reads CASSEAGRSSGNTIYF. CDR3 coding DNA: TGTGCCAGCAGTGAAGCTGGGAGAAGCTCTGGAAACACCATATATTTT.

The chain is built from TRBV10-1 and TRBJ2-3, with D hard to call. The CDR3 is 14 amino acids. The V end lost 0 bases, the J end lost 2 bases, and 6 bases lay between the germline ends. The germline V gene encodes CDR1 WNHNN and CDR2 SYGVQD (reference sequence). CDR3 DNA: TGCGCCAGCAGTGAGTCAAGAGACACAGATACGCAGTATTTT. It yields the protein CASSESRDTDTQYF.

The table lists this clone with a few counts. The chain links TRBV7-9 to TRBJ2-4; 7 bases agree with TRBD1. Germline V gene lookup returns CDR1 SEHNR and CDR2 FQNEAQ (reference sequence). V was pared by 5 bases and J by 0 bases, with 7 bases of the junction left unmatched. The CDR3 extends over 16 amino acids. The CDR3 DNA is TGTGCCAGCAGCATAGGGACAGTCCCAGCCAAAAACATTCAGTACTTC. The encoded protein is CASSIGTVPAKNIQYF.

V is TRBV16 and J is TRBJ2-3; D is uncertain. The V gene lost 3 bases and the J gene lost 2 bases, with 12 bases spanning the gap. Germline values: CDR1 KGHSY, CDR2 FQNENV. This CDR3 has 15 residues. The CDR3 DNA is TGTGCCAGCAGCCAGATGTCTACGTACACAGATACGCAGTATTTT. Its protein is CASSQMSTYTDTQYF. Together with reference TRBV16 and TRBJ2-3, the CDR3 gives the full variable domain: GEEVAQTPKHLVRGEGQKAKLYCAPIKGHSYVFWYQQVLKNEFKFLISFQNENVFDETGMPKERFSAKCLPNSPCSLEIQATKLEDSAVYFCASSQMSTYTDTQYFGPGTRLTVL.